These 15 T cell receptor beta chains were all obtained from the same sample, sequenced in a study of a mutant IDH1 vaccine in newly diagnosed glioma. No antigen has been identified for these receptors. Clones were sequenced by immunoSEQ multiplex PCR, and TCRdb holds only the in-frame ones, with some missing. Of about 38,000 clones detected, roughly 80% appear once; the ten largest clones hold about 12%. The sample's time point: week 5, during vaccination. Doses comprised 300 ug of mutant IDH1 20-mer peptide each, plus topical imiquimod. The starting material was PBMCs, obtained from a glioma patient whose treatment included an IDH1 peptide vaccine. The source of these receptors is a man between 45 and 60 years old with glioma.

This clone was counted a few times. CDR3 loop: CASNGQMNTEAFF. The CDR3 coding sequence is TGCGCCAGCAACGGACAGATGAACACTGAAGCTTTCTTT. The gene calls are TRBV10-2 and TRBJ1-1; a possible D gene is TRBD1 (6 bases). Deletions cut 7 bases from V and 0 bases from J, with 9 bases between. Germline values: CDR1 WSHSY, CDR2 SAAADI. The CDR3 consists of 13 residues.

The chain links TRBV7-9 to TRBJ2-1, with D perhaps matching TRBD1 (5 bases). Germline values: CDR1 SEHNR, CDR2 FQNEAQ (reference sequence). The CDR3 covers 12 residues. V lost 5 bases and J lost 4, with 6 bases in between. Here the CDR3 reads CASSRQYNEQFF. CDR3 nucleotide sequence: TGTGCCAGCAGCCGACAGTACAATGAGCAGTTCTTC.

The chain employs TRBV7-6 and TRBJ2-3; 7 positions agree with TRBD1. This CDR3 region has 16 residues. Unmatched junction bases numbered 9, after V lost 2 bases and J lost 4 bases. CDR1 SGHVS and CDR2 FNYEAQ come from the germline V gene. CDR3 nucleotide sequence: TGTGCCAGCAGCTTATTACAGGGGATAGGCTCAGATACGCAGTATTTT. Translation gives CASSLLQGIGSDTQYF.

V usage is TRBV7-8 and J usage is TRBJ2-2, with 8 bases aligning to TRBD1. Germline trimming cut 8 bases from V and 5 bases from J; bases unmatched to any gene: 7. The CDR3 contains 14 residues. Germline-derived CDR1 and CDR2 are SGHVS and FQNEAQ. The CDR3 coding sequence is TGTGCCAGCGGTCGACAGGGGTGGACCGGGGAGCTGTTTTTT. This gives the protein CASGRQGWTGELFF.

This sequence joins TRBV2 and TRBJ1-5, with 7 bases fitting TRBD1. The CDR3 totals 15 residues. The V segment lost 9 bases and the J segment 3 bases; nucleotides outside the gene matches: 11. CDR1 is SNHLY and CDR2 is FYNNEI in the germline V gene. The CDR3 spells CASGAGTANNQPQHF. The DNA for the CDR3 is TGTGCCAGTGGGGCCGGGACAGCGAACAATCAGCCCCAGCATTTT.

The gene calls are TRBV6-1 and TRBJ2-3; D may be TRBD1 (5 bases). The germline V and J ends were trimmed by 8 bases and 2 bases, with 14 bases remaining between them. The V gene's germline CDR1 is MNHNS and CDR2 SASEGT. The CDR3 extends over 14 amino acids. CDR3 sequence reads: CASAAGSHTDTQYF. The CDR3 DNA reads TGTGCCAGCGCGGCAGGGTCCCACACAGATACGCAGTATTTT.

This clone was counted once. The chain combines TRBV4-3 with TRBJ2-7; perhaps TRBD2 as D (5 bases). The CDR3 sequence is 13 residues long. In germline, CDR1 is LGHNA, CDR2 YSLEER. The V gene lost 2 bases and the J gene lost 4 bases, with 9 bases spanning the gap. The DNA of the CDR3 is TGCGCCAGCAGCCAACAACTAGGTTACGAGCAGTACTTC. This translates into CASSQQLGYEQYF.

The CDR3 is CASSETGSGSYNSPLHF. The CDR3 bases are TGTGCCAGCTCAGAGACAGGGTCTGGCTCCTATAATTCACCCCTCCACTTT. This chain connects TRBV18 to TRBJ1-6; 7 bases align to TRBD1. The germline V gene encodes CDR1 KGHSH and CDR2 LQKENI. The V segment lost 5 bases and the J segment 0 bases; nucleotides outside the gene matches: 7. This CDR3 region has 17 residues.

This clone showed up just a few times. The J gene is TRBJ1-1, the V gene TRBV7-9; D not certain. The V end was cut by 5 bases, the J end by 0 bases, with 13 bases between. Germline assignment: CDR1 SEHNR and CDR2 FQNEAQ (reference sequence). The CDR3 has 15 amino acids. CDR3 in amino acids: CASSPQAGLNTEAFF. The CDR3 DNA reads TGTGCCAGCAGCCCACAAGCGGGCCTGAACACTGAAGCTTTCTTT.

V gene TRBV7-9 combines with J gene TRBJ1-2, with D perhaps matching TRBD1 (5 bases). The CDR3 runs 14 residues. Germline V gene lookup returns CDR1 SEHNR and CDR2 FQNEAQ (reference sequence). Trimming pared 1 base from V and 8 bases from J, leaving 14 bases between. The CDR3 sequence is CASSLGSAGKGYTF. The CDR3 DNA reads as TGTGCCAGCAGCTTAGGTTCGGCAGGGAAAGGCTACACCTTC.

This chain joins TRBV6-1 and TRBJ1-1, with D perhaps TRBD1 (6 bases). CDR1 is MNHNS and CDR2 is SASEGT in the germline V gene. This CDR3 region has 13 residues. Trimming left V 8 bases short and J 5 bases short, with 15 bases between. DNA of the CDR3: TGTGCCAGCCTGTTAAGGGGGTTGACTGAAGCTTTCTTT. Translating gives CASLLRGLTEAFF.

In DNA, the CDR3 is TGTGCCAGCAGTTTAACCCTAGCGGGAGGGTACGAGCAGTACTTC. It encodes CASSLTLAGGYEQYF. The genes are TRBV28 and TRBJ2-7; the match to TRBD2 covers 12 bases. V lost 2 bases, J lost 4 bases, and 3 bases stayed unmatched. Germline CDR1 is MDHEN and CDR2 is SYDVKM. This CDR3 has 15 amino acids.

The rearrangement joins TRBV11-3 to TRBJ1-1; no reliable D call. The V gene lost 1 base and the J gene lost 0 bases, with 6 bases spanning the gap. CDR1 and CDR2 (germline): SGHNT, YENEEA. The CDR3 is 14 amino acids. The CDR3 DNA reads TGTGCCAGCAGCTTAGCACATCTGAACACTGAAGCTTTCTTT. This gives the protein CASSLAHLNTEAFF.

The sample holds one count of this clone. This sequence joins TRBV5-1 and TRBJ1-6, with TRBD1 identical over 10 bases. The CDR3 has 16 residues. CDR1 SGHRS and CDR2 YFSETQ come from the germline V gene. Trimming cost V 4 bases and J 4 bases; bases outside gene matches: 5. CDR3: CASSPDRGSYNSPLHF. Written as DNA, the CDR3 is TGCGCCAGCAGCCCGGACAGGGGGTCGTATAATTCACCCCTCCACTTT.

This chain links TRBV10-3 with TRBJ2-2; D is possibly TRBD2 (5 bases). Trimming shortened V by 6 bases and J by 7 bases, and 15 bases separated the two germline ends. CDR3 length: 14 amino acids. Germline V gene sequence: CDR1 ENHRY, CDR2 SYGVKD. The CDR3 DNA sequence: TGTGCCATCAGGGACTTCCAAGGTAGCGGGGAGCTGTTTTTT. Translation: CAIRDFQGSGELFF.